A selection of T cell receptor beta chains follows, all from one sample in a study of blood T cell repertoires in COVID-19. Data came from immunoSEQ multiplex PCR; TCRdb stores just in-frame clones and leaves some out. In the table there are approximately 250,000 clones, roughly 91% of which are singletons. The specimen sequenced was PBMCs or T cells enriched from blood (not recorded which). All receptors derive from a woman aged 55-75 years in a cohort exposed to, infected with or recovered from COVID-19 (not recorded which). The CDR3 runs from the conserved cysteine through the conserved F or W. Each record gives: CDR3 DNA, CDR3 protein, J gene, clone size, D gene, V gene. D genes are given only for firm matches. Size values are once, few and many counts, or a class for expanded clones, and some rows have none.

CDR3 DNA: TGTGCCAGCAGCTTAGGGGGTTTGGCGGGAGTCCACAATGAGCAGTTCTTC; CDR3 protein: CASSLGGLAGVHNEQFF; J gene: TRBJ2-1; clone size: .; D gene: TRBD2; V gene: TRBV11-3
CDR3 DNA: TGTGCCAGCAGCTTACAGGGCTCAGACAATGAGCAGTTCTTC; CDR3 protein: CASSLQGSDNEQFF; J gene: TRBJ2-1; clone size: .; D gene: .; V gene: TRBV7-3
CDR3 DNA: TGCGCCAGCAGCTTGTTACCGGGAGGAAGCACAGATACGCAGTATTTT; CDR3 protein: CASSLLPGGSTDTQYF; J gene: TRBJ2-3; clone size: few; D gene: TRBD2; V gene: TRBV5-1
CDR3 DNA: TGTGCCAGCAGCTTAAATCCGGGGAGGGCCCCAGATACGCAGTATTTT; CDR3 protein: CASSLNPGRAPDTQYF; J gene: TRBJ2-3; clone size: .; D gene: TRBD2; V gene: TRBV7-3
CDR3 DNA: TGTGCCAGCAGCCCCGGACAGGAAACTGGCTACACCTTC; CDR3 protein: CASSPGQETGYTF; J gene: TRBJ1-2; clone size: .; D gene: TRBD1; V gene: TRBV11-1
CDR3 DNA: TGTGCCAGCAGCTTAGCAGAGTTACAGGGGTTGGGACGTAACACTGAAGCTTTCTTT; CDR3 protein: CASSLAELQGLGRNTEAFF; J gene: TRBJ1-1; clone size: .; D gene: TRBD1; V gene: TRBV7-2
CDR3 DNA: TGTGCCAGCAGCCAAGCGACAGCAATACGCGGCACCATATATTTT; CDR3 protein: CASSQATAIRGTIYF; J gene: TRBJ1-3; clone size: few; D gene: .; V gene: TRBV28
CDR3 DNA: TGTGCCAGCTCACCATTGACCCGGGGACAGAACCTCGAGCAGTACTTC; CDR3 protein: CASSPLTRGQNLEQYF; J gene: TRBJ2-7; clone size: .; D gene: TRBD1; V gene: TRBV18
CDR3 DNA: TGTGCTAGTGGTCAAACGACAGGATTGAACACTGAAGCTTTCTTT; CDR3 protein: CASGQTTGLNTEAFF; J gene: TRBJ1-1; clone size: .; D gene: .; V gene: TRBV12-5
CDR3 DNA: TGTGCCACCAGTCCGTCCGACTACACCGGGGAGCTGTTTTTT; CDR3 protein: CATSPSDYTGELFF; J gene: TRBJ2-2; clone size: .; D gene: .; V gene: TRBV24-1
CDR3 DNA: TGTGCCTGGAGTGTAATGAGGGGGCAAGAGACCCAGTACTTC; CDR3 protein: CAWSVMRGQETQYF; J gene: TRBJ2-5; clone size: .; D gene: .; V gene: TRBV30
CDR3 DNA: TGTGCCAGCAGCTCAATCGGACAGGGCATAGCTTTCTTT; CDR3 protein: CASSSIGQGIAFF; J gene: TRBJ1-1; clone size: .; D gene: TRBD1; V gene: TRBV5-4
CDR3 DNA: TGTGCCAGCAGTTCCAATCTAGCGGGGGGCTACGAGCAGTACTTC; CDR3 protein: CASSSNLAGGYEQYF; J gene: TRBJ2-7; clone size: .; D gene: TRBD2; V gene: TRBV6-2/TRBV6-3
CDR3 DNA: TGTGCCACCAGTGATCGGACAGGGTTGCATGGCTACACCTTC; CDR3 protein: CATSDRTGLHGYTF; J gene: TRBJ1-2; clone size: .; D gene: TRBD1; V gene: TRBV24-1
CDR3 DNA: TGTGCCAGCAGCTTAGCCACAGGGCTCTCTGGAAACACCATATATTTT; CDR3 protein: CASSLATGLSGNTIYF; J gene: TRBJ1-3; clone size: few; D gene: .; V gene: TRBV7-3
CDR3 DNA: TGTGCCAGCAGTTTCGCAGGGGTCCGGGCTAGCGGGATCTACAATGAGCAGTTCTTC; CDR3 protein: CASSFAGVRASGIYNEQFF; J gene: TRBJ2-1; clone size: .; D gene: TRBD2; V gene: TRBV28
CDR3 DNA: TGTGCCAGCAGCGTAGGACTAGCGGGCACAGATACGCAGTATTTT; CDR3 protein: CASSVGLAGTDTQYF; J gene: TRBJ2-3; clone size: .; D gene: TRBD2; V gene: TRBV9